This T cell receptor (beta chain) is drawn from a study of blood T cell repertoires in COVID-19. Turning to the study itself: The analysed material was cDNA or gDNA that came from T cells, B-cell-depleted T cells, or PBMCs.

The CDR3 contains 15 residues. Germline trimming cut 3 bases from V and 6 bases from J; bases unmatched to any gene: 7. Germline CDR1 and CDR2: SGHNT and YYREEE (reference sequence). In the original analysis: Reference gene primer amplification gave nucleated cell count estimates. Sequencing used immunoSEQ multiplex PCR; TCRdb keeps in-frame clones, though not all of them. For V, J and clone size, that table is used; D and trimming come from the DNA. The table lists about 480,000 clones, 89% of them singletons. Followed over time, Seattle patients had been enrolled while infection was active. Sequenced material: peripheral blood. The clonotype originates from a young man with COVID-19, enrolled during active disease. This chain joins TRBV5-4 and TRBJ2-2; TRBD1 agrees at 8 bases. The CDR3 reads CASSSLDRVPGELFF. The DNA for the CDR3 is TGTGCCAGCAGCTCCCTGGACAGGGTCCCCGGGGAGCTGTTTTTT.